The entry below gives a single T cell receptor (beta chain) sequence along with its context. Produced via immunoSEQ multiplex PCR; TCRdb's table is partial and in-frame only. The sample includes roughly 130,000 clones, 90% of them seen just once. The sample originates from a study of blood T cell repertoires in COVID-19. For the study at large: T cells, B-cell-depleted T cells, or PBMCs provided the cDNA or gDNA that served as material.

Patients at the Seattle site were enrolled during active infection and followed longitudinally. This receptor was identified in a man aged 60-69 years with COVID-19, enrolled during active disease. Source material: peripheral blood.

Here the CDR3 reads CASSLDRGGEKLFF. The CDR3 region has the DNA TGTGCCAGCAGCCTCGACAGGGGTGGCGAAAAACTGTTTTTT. V is TRBV9 and J is TRBJ1-4, with 8 bases that match TRBD1. CDR3 length: 14 residues. Germline values: CDR1 SGDLS, CDR2 YYNGEE. V lost 4 bases to trimming and J lost 8 bases; unmatched junction nucleotides: 7. The whole variable domain, filled in from reference TRBV9 and TRBJ1-4, reads DSGVTQTPKHLITATGQRVTLRCSPRSGDLSVYWYQQSLDQGLQFLIQYYNGEERAKGNILERFSAQQFPDLHSELNLSSLELGDSALYFCASSLDRGGEKLFFGSGTQLSVL.